The entry that follows covers one T cell receptor (beta chain) sequence. Its antigen is unidentified. Using a J-beta primer mix together with a sample-barcoded 5' primer, a second PCR was run for roughly 7 to 12 cycles. Using its own MiXCR run on the 5' RACE reads, TCRdb lists one record per CDR3 protein. The repertoire consists of more than 800,000 distinct CDR3 sequences, with 29% occurring once and the leading ten covering roughly 17%. Trimming stripped 2 bases from V and 1 base from J, with 5 bases between. The germline CDR1 and CDR2 sequences are LNHNV and YYDKDF (reference sequence). This CDR3 comprises 13 residues. The data were obtained in a study of blood T cells in healthy people across ages. Study results and caveats: It was the long-lived donors that had more naive CD4+ cells and higher diversity than aged donors. The fall in TCR beta diversity per million T cells was roughly linear with age.

The donors, aged about 6 to 100, were healthy Caucasians from Russia. Isolation yielded PBMCs, at least 7 million per sample, in every case. The chain employs TRBV15 and TRBJ1-1; D gene uncertain. Sequenced input: blood. This TCR derives from a woman older than 75 in good health. CDR3 nucleotide sequence: TGTGCCACCAGCAGACAGAAGAACACTGAAGCTTTCTTT. This encodes CATSRQKNTEAFF.